Shown below are 27 T cell receptor beta chains from a single sample sequenced in a study of T cell responses to AZD1222 COVID-19 vaccine. The method was immunoSEQ multiplex PCR; TCRdb's version includes in-frame clones alone and lacks a portion of them. The table has approximately 160,000 clones, around 92% seen once; the top ten hold about 1%. The material was peripheral blood, obtained on day 0 of AZD1222 vaccination. These receptors all come from an adult in good health.

CDR3: CASSYNRGQGKTGANVLTF. CDR3 sequence (DNA): TGTGCCAGCAGCTACAACCGAGGACAGGGCAAAACTGGGGCCAACGTCCTGACTTTC. The V call is TRBV7-9, the J call TRBJ2-6, with 8 bases identical to TRBD1. The CDR3 totals 19 residues. Germline V gene lookup returns CDR1 SEHNR and CDR2 FQNEAQ (reference sequence). The V and J ends lost 4 bases and 2 bases, in that order; junction bases with no gene match: 13.

The V call is TRBV5-6, the J call TRBJ1-5; maybe TRBD1 (5 bases). The V gene lost 1 base and the J gene lost 5 bases, with 13 bases spanning the gap. The germline CDR1 and CDR2 sequences are SGHDT and YYEEEE. This CDR3 has 15 amino acids. CDR3 bases: TGTGCCAGCAGCTTGAGGGGTCGGGTTGATCAGCCCCAGCATTTT. Its translation is CASSLRGRVDQPQHF.

A single count supports this clone. This sequence joins TRBV30 and TRBJ1-4; the D gene is possibly TRBD1 (6 bases). The CDR3 runs 14 residues. From germline, CDR1 is GTSNPN and CDR2 SVGIG (reference sequence). Trimming pared 0 bases from V and 3 bases from J, leaving 8 bases between. The CDR3 spells CAWSVAGANEKLFF. CDR3 coding DNA: TGTGCCTGGAGTGTTGCAGGGGCTAATGAAAAACTGTTTTTT.

V is TRBV5-4 and J is TRBJ2-7; D call uncertain. This CDR3 region has 14 residues. Trimming took off 1 base at V and 7 bases at J, with 15 bases between the two ends. Germline CDR1 is SGHNT and CDR2 is YYREEE (reference sequence). CDR3 residues: CASSLRGRPWEQYF. CDR3 DNA sequence: TGTGCCAGCAGCTTGCGTGGCAGACCGTGGGAGCAGTACTTC.

The chain links TRBV3-1 (or the pseudogene TRBV3-2) to TRBJ2-3, with 8 bases that match TRBD2. Germline assignment: CDR1 LGHDT and CDR2 YNNKEL (reference sequence). V trimming: 4 bases; J trimming: 4 bases; junction bases outside the gene matches: 10. The length of the CDR3 is 16 residues. The CDR3 is CASSRRLAQISDTQYF. The CDR3, as DNA: TGTGCCAGCAGCCGGCGACTAGCGCAGATTTCAGATACGCAGTATTTT.

This chain connects TRBV19 to TRBJ2-3; D might be TRBD1 or TRBD2, each matching 9 bases. In germline, CDR1 is LNHDA, CDR2 SQIVND (reference sequence). The CDR3 runs 16 residues. V was cut by 3 bases and J by 5 bases, with 18 bases left in between. The CDR3 loop is CASSIGAGGQGDTQYF. In nucleotides, the CDR3 is TGTGCCAGTAGTATCGGAGCGGGGGGACAGGGAGATACGCAGTATTTT.

The chain uses TRBV4-1 and TRBJ1-2; D is ambiguous. CDR1 is MGHRA, CDR2 YSYEKL, per germline. V was cut by 0 bases and J by 4 bases, with 3 bases left in between. The CDR3 has 12 residues. This CDR3 is CASSQDLYGYTF. CDR3 coding DNA: TGCGCCAGCAGCCAAGATCTCTATGGCTACACCTTC.

The chain joins TRBV4-1 to TRBJ1-6; 7 nucleotides match TRBD1. V was pared by 0 bases and J by 7 bases, with 6 bases of the junction left unmatched. This CDR3 region has 16 residues. CDR1 is MGHRA, CDR2 YSYEKL, per germline. CDR3 DNA sequence: TGCGCCAGCAGCCAAGAGTCGACAGGGTACAATTCACCCCTCCACTTT. This gives the protein CASSQESTGYNSPLHF.

V is TRBV19 and J is TRBJ1-5, with a possible D match to TRBD1 (5 bases). CDR1 and CDR2 (germline): LNHDA, SQIVND (reference sequence). V was cut by 2 bases and J by 0 bases, with 8 bases left in between. The CDR3 runs to 15 residues. The DNA of the CDR3 is TGTGCCAGTAGTATAAGCGGGGCTAGCAATCAGCCCCAGCATTTT. Protein product: CASSISGASNQPQHF.

The chain uses TRBV6-5 and TRBJ1-2; 9 bases agree with TRBD1. From germline, CDR1 is MNHEY and CDR2 SVGAGI. This CDR3 has 14 residues. V lost 0 bases, J lost 7 bases, and 3 bases stayed unmatched. CDR3 protein: CASSYSGQGLGYTF. CDR3 DNA sequence: TGTGCCAGCAGTTACTCGGGACAGGGCCTTGGCTACACCTTC.

The CDR3 loop reads CASRRQVDNQPQHF. The CDR3 coding sequence is TGTGCCAGCAGACGACAGGTAGACAATCAGCCCCAGCATTTT. The chain has TRBV7-2 and TRBJ1-5; TRBD1 might be the D (6 bases). CDR1 is SGHTA and CDR2 is FQGNSA in the germline V gene. The V and J ends lost 6 bases and 3 bases respectively, with 12 bases between them. The CDR3 covers 14 residues.

This clone was recorded many times. This chain uses TRBV6-5 with TRBJ1-1, with a possible D match to TRBD1 (6 bases). With 8 bases removed from V and 4 bases from J, the gap between germline ends came to 20 bases. In germline, CDR1 is MNHEY, CDR2 SVGAGI. The CDR3 spans 15 residues. CDR3 DNA sequence: TGTGCCAGCGCCCCAGGCCGGGGGCTTGGCACTGAAGCTTTCTTT. Translation: CASAPGRGLGTEAFF.

The chain is built from TRBV13 and TRBJ2-1, with D perhaps TRBD2 (6 bases). V gave up 5 bases and J gave up 7 bases, with 15 bases separating them. This CDR3 is 14 amino acids long. The germline V gene has CDR1 PRHDT and CDR2 FYEKMQ (reference sequence). The CDR3 reads CASSPGVADNEQFF. The CDR3 nucleotides are TGTGCCAGCAGCCCCGGGGTAGCGGATAATGAGCAGTTCTTC.

This chain uses TRBV5-6 with TRBJ1-2, with 7 bases aligning to TRBD1. Germline V lookup: CDR1 SGHDT, CDR2 YYEEEE. The CDR3 spans 15 residues. The V and J ends lost 0 bases and 3 bases, in that order; junction bases with no gene match: 5. CDR3 in amino acids: CASSLERGLYYGYTF. CDR3 DNA sequence: TGTGCCAGCAGCTTGGAGAGGGGGCTTTACTATGGCTACACCTTC.

The gene calls are TRBV6-5 and TRBJ2-3; D uncertain. Deletions cut 6 bases from V and 1 base from J, with 11 bases between. Germline V gene lookup returns CDR1 MNHEY and CDR2 SVGAGI. The CDR3 is made up of 14 amino acids. The CDR3 sequence is CASSDLRGTDTQYF. CDR3 DNA: TGTGCCAGCAGCGACCTCCGGGGCACAGATACGCAGTATTTT.

The chain recombines TRBV9 with TRBJ2-3; no definite D call. Trimming pared 2 bases from V and 4 bases from J, leaving 5 bases between. This CDR3 is built from 12 residues. Germline CDR1 and CDR2: SGDLS and YYNGEE. Here the CDR3 DNA reads TGTGCCAGCAGCGTTTCCGCAGATACGCAGTATTTT. As protein: CASSVSADTQYF.

The chain joins TRBV5-5 to TRBJ1-1; unclear D gene. V was clipped by 1 base and J by 8 bases, with 12 bases between them. This CDR3 comprises 13 residues. Germline CDR1 and CDR2: SGHKS and YYEKEE (reference sequence). In nucleotides, the CDR3 is TGTGCCAGCAGCTTGAATGGGGTATGGGAAGCTTTCTTT. Its translation: CASSLNGVWEAFF.

The V call is TRBV10-2, the J call TRBJ1-1, with TRBD1 identical over 8 bases. CDR3 length: 13 residues. Trimming took 3 bases from V and 3 from J; bases not matched to a gene: 0. The germline V gene has CDR1 WSHSY and CDR2 SAAADI. The CDR3 DNA is TGCGCCAGCAGTGAACAGGGGGACACTGAAGCTTTCTTT. Translated: CASSEQGDTEAFF.

The chain recombines TRBV3-1 (or the pseudogene TRBV3-2) with TRBJ1-6; 10 positions agree with TRBD1. CDR3 length equals 16 residues. The germline gives CDR1 LGHDT, CDR2 YNNKEL (reference sequence). Unmatched junction bases numbered 7, after V lost 3 bases and J lost 8 bases. Written as DNA, the CDR3 is TGTGCCAGCAGCCAGCGACAGGGGGCTCTGGATTCACCCCTCCACTTT. Its translation is CASSQRQGALDSPLHF.

Remarks on this clone: Other nucleotide sequences from this sample produce the same CDR3. V is TRBV6-5 and J is TRBJ1-5, with D maybe TRBD1 (5 bases). Germline V gene data show CDR1 as MNHEY and CDR2 as SVGAGI. V was pared by 0 bases and J by 2 bases, with 8 bases between. The CDR3 has 15 residues. In DNA form, the CDR3 reads TGTGCCAGCAGTTACTCGGGGCAGGGCAATCAGCCCCAGCATTTT. Protein: CASSYSGQGNQPQHF.

The chain uses TRBV6-5 and TRBJ1-2; TRBD1 agrees at 8 bases. The CDR3 is 15 residues long. CDR1 MNHEY and CDR2 SVGAGI come from the germline V gene. V shed 5 bases, J shed 4 bases, and the junction held 9 bases outside the gene matches. Here the CDR3 reads CASSPRGQRIYGYTF. The DNA for the CDR3 is TGTGCCAGCAGTCCCAGGGGGCAGAGGATCTATGGCTACACCTTC.

This clone appeared a single time. The rearrangement joins TRBV18 to TRBJ2-3; D not certain. The germline CDR1 and CDR2 sequences are KGHSH and LQKENI. The CDR3 is 16 residues long. The ends were cut back, 2 bases at V and 0 bases at J, with 12 bases in the middle. This CDR3 reads CASSPVFRTSTDTQYF. CDR3 DNA: TGTGCCAGCTCACCAGTTTTCCGAACTAGCACAGATACGCAGTATTTT.

The chain carries TRBV10-3 and TRBJ2-2, with 8 bases identical to TRBD1. The CDR3 sequence is 13 residues long. V gave up 10 bases and J gave up 4 bases; unmatched junction bases: 5. Germline V lookup: CDR1 ENHRY, CDR2 SYGVKD. This chain's CDR3 is CATEQGGTGELFF. Written as DNA, the CDR3 is TGTGCCACCGAACAGGGGGGCACCGGGGAGCTGTTTTTT.

The chain carries TRBV5-4 and TRBJ1-3; D is unresolved. The CDR3 is made up of 13 amino acids. Germline CDR1 and CDR2: SGHNT and YYREEE (reference sequence). The V end lost 2 bases, the J end lost 2 bases, and 5 bases lay between the germline ends. CDR3 amino acids: CASSFPPGNTIYF. The CDR3 DNA follows: TGTGCCAGCAGCTTCCCCCCTGGAAACACCATATATTTT.

The chain joins TRBV11-1 to TRBJ2-7; no clear D. Germline-derived CDR1 and CDR2 are SGHAT and FQDESV (reference sequence). This CDR3 has 15 residues. V dropped 3 bases and J dropped 2 bases, with 14 bases sitting between them. The CDR3 region is CASSFAPLDAYEQYF. The CDR3 DNA follows: TGTGCCAGCAGCTTTGCACCCCTTGACGCCTACGAGCAGTACTTC.

The V call is TRBV21-1, the J call TRBJ2-3; the D call of TRBD2 is as the table states it, not checked on the DNA. TRBV21-1 is labeled a pseudogene. The CDR3 has 20 amino acids. CDR3 nucleotides: TGTGCCAGCAGCAAAGAATACTTTTCGGCTAGCGGGGGCGGAACAGATACGCAGTATTTT. Its translation: CASSKEYFSASGGGTDTQYF.

The V and J genes are TRBV2 and TRBJ1-6; D remains ambiguous. The CDR3 sequence is 12 residues long. The germline V gene has CDR1 SNHLY and CDR2 FYNNEI. V was clipped by 6 bases and J by 6 bases, with 6 bases between them. The CDR3 here is CASRSSNSPLHF. In DNA form, the CDR3 reads TGTGCCAGCAGATCGAGTAATTCACCCCTCCACTTT.